Listed below are T cell receptor beta chains from one sample, sequenced in a study of technical replicates of blood from a handful of donors. TCRdb's table, derived via immunoSEQ multiplex PCR, lists solely in-frame clones and lacks some. The table shows tens of thousands of clones, with nearly 97% occurring only once. Source material: T cells isolated from PBMCs. The receptors shown here come from a human donor in good health. Each CDR3 is given with its conserved first and last residue. The order of the fields is J gene, V gene, D gene, clone size, CDR3 DNA, CDR3 protein. The D gene is left open where the match is weak. The size of a clone is reported for some rows only, either as once, few or many, or as a class for expanded clones.

TRBJ2-3 | TRBV7-3 | TRBD2 | - | TGTGCCAGCAGCCAAAGGAGCGGGGGGGCGACAGATACGCAGTATTTT | CASSQRSGGATDTQYF
TRBJ1-4 | TRBV27 | TRBD1 | - | TGTGCCAGCAGTCCCCCGACAGGGGGAGGTGGTGAAAAACTGTTTTTT | CASSPPTGGGGEKLFF
TRBJ2-1 | TRBV5-1 | - | - | TGCGCCAGCAGCTTTCTAATACCGGACGGGGGCTCCTACAATGAGCAGTTCTTC | CASSFLIPDGGSYNEQFF
TRBJ1-1 | TRBV5-1 | TRBD1 | - | TGCGCCAGCAGCTTGGGAGGCGGACAGGATCCGAAGAGGAACACTGAAGCTTTCTTT | CASSLGGGQDPKRNTEAFF
TRBJ2-5 | TRBV19 | TRBD1 | once | TGTGCCAGTAGCCTCTCTGGACAGGGACAGGAGACCCAGTACTTC | CASSLSGQGQETQYF
TRBJ1-5 | TRBV10-3 | - | - | TGTGCCATCGCAAAATCGGGGGGGGAAAGCAATCAGCCCCAGCATTTT | CAIAKSGGESNQPQHF
TRBJ2-7 | TRBV6-6 | - | - | TGTGCCAGCAGTTACTCGGGCAGAAGCCATCCCTACGAGCAGTACTTC | CASSYSGRSHPYEQYF
TRBJ2-7 | TRBV5-1 | - | - | TGCGCCAGCAGCTTGAGTTCAGGAGGGTCAATACTCTACGAGCAGTACTTC | CASSLSSGGSILYEQYF
TRBJ2-7 | TRBV28 | TRBD2 | - | TGTGCCAGCAGGGATACCACAACCGTACCGGGACTAGAGGACGAGCAGTACTTC | CASRDTTTVPGLEDEQYF
TRBJ1-2 | TRBV30 | - | - | TGTGCCTGGAGTGTTCAGGGGGGCTACACCTTC | CAWSVQGGYTF
TRBJ1-5 | TRBV6-6 | - | once | TGTGCCAGCAGTTCTATTGTGCCTACGAATCAGCCCCAGCATTTT | CASSSIVPTNQPQHF
TRBJ1-2 | TRBV7-8 | - | - | TGTGCCAGCAGCTTAGGCCTTTTAACAGCCTACAGATCCTATGGCTACACCTTC | CASSLGLLTAYRSYGYTF
TRBJ2-7 | TRBV4-2 | TRBD2 | - | TGTGCCAGCAGCCAAGCTGGCGGGAGCTCCTACGAGCAGTACTTC | CASSQAGGSSYEQYF
TRBJ1-6 | TRBV10-2 | - | - | TGCGCCACTAGGACACACTGGGGGGATTCACCCCTCCACTTT | CATRTHWGDSPLHF
TRBJ1-1 | TRBV10-1 | - | - | TGCGCCAGCAGTGAGTCGACCCGAACAGGTATGAACACTGAAGCTTTCTTT | CASSESTRTGMNTEAFF
TRBJ2-7 | TRBV19 | - | - | TGTGCCAGTGTTGACGACTGGTCCTACGAGCAGTACTTC | CASVDDWSYEQYF
TRBJ1-2 | TRBV4-1 | - | - | TGCGCCAGCAGCCAAGATTCTTTATCGGGAAGATTAAAAGGCTACACCTTC | CASSQDSLSGRLKGYTF
TRBJ1-1 | TRBV6-5 | - | - | TGTGCCAGCAGTTACGAGCTGGGGCAGGGTGCCGCTGAAGCTTTCTTT | CASSYELGQGAAEAFF
TRBJ1-2 | TRBV5-1 | TRBD1 | once | TGCGCCAGCAGCGAGGGGACAGTGGGTAGTCAGGGCTACACCTTC | CASSEGTVGSQGYTF
TRBJ2-7 | TRBV7-9 | - | - | TGTGCCAGCAGCTTAGGAGTCAGAGGTGCGCTCACCTACGAGCAGTACTTC | CASSLGVRGALTYEQYF
TRBJ2-1 | TRBV28 | - | - | TGTGCCAGCAGTTTATTGGGACTGCCACTGTTCTTC | CASSLLGLPLFF
TRBJ2-5 | TRBV7-9 | - | - | TGTGCCAGCAGCTTGGACAAAAAAGAGACCCAGTACTTC | CASSLDKKETQYF
TRBJ2-7 | TRBV28 | TRBD2 | - | TGTGCCAGCAGACGACCCTCCGGGGGGGCCCCTAATTACGAGCAGTACTTC | CASRRPSGGAPNYEQYF
TRBJ1-2 | TRBV2 | TRBD1 | - | TGTGCCAGCATTCAGGGGGCTGGTGGCTACACCTTC | CASIQGAGGYTF
TRBJ2-2 | TRBV2 | TRBD2 | - | TGTGCCAGCAGCGTAAACGCGGGAGTCACCGGGGAGCTGTTTTTT | CASSVNAGVTGELFF
TRBJ2-7 | TRBV11-3 | TRBD2 | - | TGTGCCAGCAGCCTCGGACTAGCGGGGCCCTACGAGCAGTACTTC | CASSLGLAGPYEQYF
TRBJ2-1 | TRBV7-9 | - | - | TGTGCCAGCAGCTTAGTCGGGGGAGGTGGGGATGAGCAGTTCTTC | CASSLVGGGGDEQFF
TRBJ2-1 | TRBV6-1 | - | - | TGTGCCAGCAGTGAATGGGGGGATGAGCAGTTCTTC | CASSEWGDEQFF
TRBJ1-3 | TRBV11-2 | - | - | TGTGCCAGCAGCCGACTAAAGGGCTCTGGAAACACCATATATTTT | CASSRLKGSGNTIYF
TRBJ1-1 | TRBV29-1 | - | few | TGCAGCGTTGAATACAGGAGAGACACTGAAGCTTTCTTT | CSVEYRRDTEAFF
TRBJ1-1 | TRBV2 | TRBD1 | - | TGTGCCAGCAGTGGGACAGGCCTTGAAGCTTTCTTT | CASSGTGLEAFF
TRBJ2-5 | TRBV19 | - | - | TGTGCCAGTAGCCTCCCGGCTAGCAACCTTCAGCAAGAGACCCAGTACTTC | CASSLPASNLQQETQYF
TRBJ2-1 | TRBV5-1 | - | - | TGCGCCAGCAGCCCTTTGTCACAGTATGAGCAGTTCTTC | CASSPLSQYEQFF
TRBJ2-3 | TRBV4-2 | TRBD2 | - | TGTGCCAGCAGCCCCCCCCGACTAGCGGGGGACACAGATACGCAGTATTTT | CASSPPRLAGDTDTQYF
TRBJ2-1 | TRBV7-9 | - | - | TGTGCCAGCAGCCCACTGGGGCTTTCGGATGAGCAGTTCTTC | CASSPLGLSDEQFF
TRBJ2-5 | TRBV29-1 | - | - | TGCAGCGTGGCCGGCAGGGGTGCAGAGACCCAGTACTTC | CSVAGRGAETQYF
TRBJ1-5 | TRBV28 | TRBD1 | - | TGTGCCAGCAGCGTTACAGGGGGAAGCAATCAGCCCCAGCATTTT | CASSVTGGSNQPQHF
TRBJ2-3 | TRBV5-1 | TRBD1 | - | TGCGCCAGCAGCTTAAGCCGCGACAGGGTATTTACAGATACGCAGTATTTT | CASSLSRDRVFTDTQYF
TRBJ2-3 | TRBV25-1 | TRBD1 | - | TGTGCCAGCAGTGACCCCGGGACAGGGGCCACAGATACGCAGTATTTT | CASSDPGTGATDTQYF
TRBJ2-7 | TRBV11-1 | TRBD2 | - | TGTGCCAGCAGCTTAGGAATAATAGCGGGATCCTCCTACGAGCAGTACTTC | CASSLGIIAGSSYEQYF
TRBJ2-5 | TRBV4-2 | TRBD1 | - | TGTGCCAGCAGTCCGGGACAGCCCGTGGGGTACCAAGAGACCCAGTACTTC | CASSPGQPVGYQETQYF